This T cell receptor beta chain appears in the sequencing data of a study of T cell responses to AZD1222 COVID-19 vaccine. Study-wide points: At 160-218 and 743-854, vaccine-associated CD4 TCRs were dominant, and they spanned spike. It should be noted that donors were predominantly white British and more often female, and clonal diversity was possibly underestimated.

Notes on this clone: Its antigen is unidentified.

The CDR3 runs to 16 residues. The table came from immunoSEQ multiplex PCR; TCRdb's copy has only in-frame clones and leaves some out. The table lists around 45,000 clones, 80% of them singletons. The source was peripheral blood, collected 28 days after the second dose of the MenACWY control vaccine. This clonotype was obtained from an adult who received the MenACWY meningococcal vaccine as a control. V and J are TRBV21-1 and TRBJ1-2. TRBV21-1 corresponds to a pseudogene. The DNA for the CDR3 is TGTGCCAGCAGCAAAGCGCGACGGGGTGGCAACTATGGCTACACCTTC. Its protein product is CASSKARRGGNYGYTF.